What follows is one TCR beta chain and its context. Germline V gene lookup returns CDR1 GTSNPN and CDR2 SVGIG (reference sequence). CDR3 size: 15 residues. The V end was cut by 2 bases, the J end by 3 bases, with 13 bases between. This record comes from a study of blood T cell repertoires in COVID-19. At the level of the study: Collection of acute and convalescent COVID-19 samples took place in the United States, Italy and Spain. From T cells, B-cell-depleted T cells, or PBMCs came the material, which was cDNA or gDNA.

As originally analysed: Estimation of nucleated cell counts relied on the amplification of reference gene primers. Assay: immunoSEQ multiplex PCR; the TCRdb copy retains only in-frame clones and omits some. V and J calls plus clone size are reproduced from that table; the DNA served to infer D and trimming. The sample comprises about 240,000 clones, more than 75% of which are singletons, and about an eighth rests with the top ten. The receptor comes from a woman aged 55-69 years with active or convalescent COVID-19. The V gene is TRBV30, the J gene TRBJ1-4, with D unresolved. The sequencing input was peripheral blood. The CDR3 reads CAWSHRGASNEKLFF. In DNA form, the CDR3 reads TGTGCCTGGAGTCATCGGGGAGCCTCTAATGAAAAACTGTTTTTT.